This TCR beta chain was recovered during a study of blood T cell repertoires in COVID-19. Per the authors' pipeline: Scientists estimated how many nucleated cells there were by amplifying reference gene primers. The data were produced by immunoSEQ multiplex PCR, yet TCRdb's version contains in-frame clones alone and is incomplete. D and trimming come from the DNA, and the V and J calls and clone size come from that table. This sample yields roughly 200,000 clones, of which under 90% are seen a single time; roughly 18% belongs to the top ten. The sequenced material came from peripheral blood. This TCR was sampled from a person between 70 and 80 years old with COVID-19, enrolled during active disease.

This CDR3 reads CASSQTGVYGYTF. CDR3 DNA: TGTGCCAGCAGTCAGACAGGGGTCTATGGCTACACCTTC. The rearrangement joins TRBV28 to TRBJ1-2; 8 bases match TRBD1. The V gene's germline CDR1 is MDHEN and CDR2 SYDVKM. Unmatched junction bases numbered 3, after V lost 5 bases and J lost 4 bases. The CDR3 covers 13 residues.